A single sample is the source of the 29 T cell receptor beta chains below, sequenced in a study of monozygotic twins with inflammatory bowel disease. TCRdb reprocessed the 5' RACE reads; each CDR3 protein has one entry and no DNA is given. The clone table shows approximately 400,000 distinct CDR3 sequences, with the ten largest holding more than 2%. The specimen sequenced was blood. The receptors come from a human donor with ulcerative colitis or Crohn's disease, or a healthy co-twin of an affected twin (not recorded which).

The rearrangement uses TRBV2 and TRBJ1-5; TCRdb's D call, TRBD1, is unchecked because there is no DNA. Per germline, CDR1 SNHLY and CDR2 FYNNEI. The CDR3 length is 14 residues. This CDR3 is CASSGTGGIQPQHF.

V gene TRBV7-2 combines with J gene TRBJ2-7; absent DNA, TCRdb's TRBD1 call cannot be checked. This CDR3 is 13 amino acids long. The germline V gene has CDR1 SGHTA and CDR2 FQGNSA. This CDR3 reads CASRRDSSYEQYF.

The rearrangement links TRBV9 to TRBJ1-2; the TRBD1 assignment by TCRdb is unverifiable without DNA. CDR1 SGDLS and CDR2 YYNGEE come from the germline V gene. This CDR3 is built from 16 residues. CDR3 protein: CASSPPGQGGNYGYTF.

J is TRBJ1-5 and V is TRBV30. This CDR3 has 13 residues. The germline gives CDR1 GTSNPN, CDR2 SVGIG (reference sequence). CDR3 protein: CAWSGGNNQPQHF.

The rearrangement uses TRBV30 and TRBJ2-5; TCRdb lists TRBD1, though no DNA is available to test this call. This CDR3 contains 14 residues. Germline values: CDR1 GTSNPN, CDR2 SVGIG (reference sequence). The CDR3 here is CAWSVSGIQETQYF.

The gene calls are TRBV29-1 and TRBJ2-7. The CDR3 covers 13 residues. Germline-derived CDR1 and CDR2 are SQVTM and ANQGSEA. The CDR3 sequence is CSVVGNPTYEQYF.

This chain joins TRBV5-4 and TRBJ2-3; TCRdb returns TRBD2, unconfirmable since there is no DNA. CDR1 and CDR2 from the germline V gene are SGHNT and YYREEE (reference sequence). There are 16 residues in the CDR3. This CDR3 is CASSSLAGGRSDTQYF.

The genes are TRBV29-1 and TRBJ1-1; TCRdb's assignment of TRBD1 cannot be checked, as there is no DNA. CDR1 and CDR2 from the germline V gene are SQVTM and ANQGSEA. The CDR3 runs 14 residues. CDR3 protein: CSVLRQGARTEAFF.

The chain carries TRBV9 and TRBJ2-3. CDR3 length: 12 residues. Germline CDR1 and CDR2: SGDLS and YYNGEE. The CDR3 loop reads CASSVEGDTQYF. The entire variable domain, with the rest obtained from reference TRBV9 and TRBJ2-3, is as follows: DSGVTQTPKHLITATGQRVTLRCSPRSGDLSVYWYQQSLDQGLQFLIQYYNGEERAKGNILERFSAQQFPDLHSELNLSSLELGDSALYFCASSVEGDTQYFGPGTRLTVL.

This rearrangement joins TRBV20-1 to TRBJ1-1; no DNA is available, so the TRBD1 call from TCRdb remains unchecked. The germline gives CDR1 DFQATT, CDR2 SNEGSKA (reference sequence). The CDR3 contains 15 residues. The CDR3 loop reads CSARDKARGSTEAFF.

The rearrangement uses TRBV29-1 and TRBJ2-2. The CDR3 is made up of 12 amino acids. From germline, CDR1 is SQVTM and CDR2 ANQGSEA. This CDR3 is CSVDVYTGELFF.

The J gene is TRBJ2-1, the V gene TRBV2; checking the TCRdb D call of TRBD2 is not possible without DNA. Germline CDR1 is SNHLY and CDR2 is FYNNEI. The CDR3 sequence is 16 residues long. This chain's CDR3 is CASSELRGKRVNEQFF.

This chain joins TRBV12-3 or TRBV12-4 and TRBJ2-3; absent DNA, TCRdb's TRBD2 call cannot be checked. The length of the CDR3 is 17 residues. The CDR3 spells CASSLRASGRSTDTQYF.

The gene calls are TRBV27 and TRBJ1-2; absent DNA, TCRdb's TRBD1 call cannot be checked. CDR3 length: 18 amino acids. Germline assignment: CDR1 MNHEY and CDR2 SMNVEV (reference sequence). The CDR3 reads CASSLSVSGAATPYGYTF.

The chain is built from TRBV2 and TRBJ2-1; the D call from TCRdb, TRBD1, cannot be confirmed without DNA. The germline gives CDR1 SNHLY, CDR2 FYNNEI. CDR3 size: 13 residues. CDR3 region: CARGVGTGAWQFF.

The J gene is TRBJ1-5, the V gene TRBV19; TCRdb proposes TRBD1, but this gene call is untestable without DNA. Germline V gene lookup returns CDR1 LNHDA and CDR2 SQIVND (reference sequence). There are 14 residues in the CDR3. The CDR3 reads CASRTTQSGQPQHF.

The J gene is TRBJ2-2, the V gene TRBV3-1; TCRdb's D call of TRBD1 is untestable without DNA. The CDR3 is made up of 15 amino acids. CDR1 is LGHDT, CDR2 YNNKEL, per germline (reference sequence). CDR3 protein: CASSWDNMNTGELFF.

This chain connects TRBV5-1 to TRBJ2-3; the TCRdb call, TRBD2, lacks DNA for checking. In germline, CDR1 is SGHRS, CDR2 YFSETQ. The CDR3 runs 14 residues. The CDR3 protein is CASSLMRASDTQYF. Based on the CDR3 plus reference TRBV5-1 and TRBJ2-3, the full variable domain is KAGVTQTPRYLIKTRGQQVTLSCSPISGHRSVSWYQQTPGQGLQFLFEYFSETQRNKGNFPGRFSGRQFSNSRSEMNVSTLELGDSALYLCASSLMRASDTQYFGPGTRLTVL.

The genes are TRBV5-1 and TRBJ2-2; without DNA, the TCRdb call of TRBD1 cannot be checked. Germline lookup yields CDR1 SGHRS and CDR2 YFSETQ. The CDR3 extends over 17 amino acids. CDR3 sequence reads: CASSLIGQGGGTGELFF. The entire variable domain, with the rest obtained from reference TRBV5-1 and TRBJ2-2, is as follows: KAGVTQTPRYLIKTRGQQVTLSCSPISGHRSVSWYQQTPGQGLQFLFEYFSETQRNKGNFPGRFSGRQFSNSRSEMNVSTLELGDSALYLCASSLIGQGGGTGELFFGEGSRLTVL.

This chain joins TRBV10-3 and TRBJ2-2; TCRdb gives TRBD1 as the D gene, but with no DNA this cannot be confirmed. This CDR3 spans 15 amino acids. Germline lookup yields CDR1 ENHRY and CDR2 SYGVKD. The CDR3 region is CAISEGRVDTGELFF.

V is TRBV29-1 and J is TRBJ1-4; TCRdb indicates TRBD1, and absent DNA this call remains unverified. This CDR3 is built from 17 residues. Germline lookup yields CDR1 SQVTM and CDR2 ANQGSEA. Here the CDR3 reads CSVALRAQGGHNEKLFF.

The rearrangement joins TRBV29-1 to TRBJ1-2; TCRdb indicates TRBD1, and absent DNA this call remains unverified. This CDR3 has 19 amino acids. Germline CDR1 reads SQVTM; CDR2 reads ANQGSEA. The CDR3: CSVEVMGSRTGGASYGYTF.

The V and J genes are TRBV7-2 and TRBJ2-7; the D call of TRBD1 rests on TCRdb alone, since no DNA is present to check it. In germline, CDR1 is SGHTA, CDR2 FQGNSA. The CDR3 loop spans 15 amino acids. This CDR3 is CASSLALGQAYEQYF.

This chain uses TRBV5-4 with TRBJ2-5; no DNA is available, so the TRBD1 call from TCRdb remains unchecked. Germline CDR1 SGHNT, CDR2 YYREEE (reference sequence). The CDR3 extends over 14 amino acids. CDR3 region: CASSPGAGEETQYF. Combining the CDR3 with reference TRBV5-4 and TRBJ2-5 gives the whole variable domain ETGVTQSPTHLIKTRGQQVTLRCSSQSGHNTVSWYQQALGQGPQFIFQYYREEENGRGNFPPRFSGLQFPNYSSELNVNALELDDSALYLCASSPGAGEETQYFGPGTRLLVL.

V and J are TRBV5-1 and TRBJ1-3; TCRdb designates TRBD1, a call that cannot be tested without DNA. The CDR3 has 15 amino acids. The V gene's germline CDR1 is SGHRS and CDR2 YFSETQ. The CDR3 reads CASSAYRGSGNTIYF.

The chain has TRBV20-1 and TRBJ2-3; TCRdb selects TRBD2, and the lack of DNA leaves this call unchecked. Germline V gene sequence: CDR1 DFQATT, CDR2 SNEGSKA (reference sequence). The CDR3 spans 14 residues. CDR3 residues: CSATRGANTDTQYF.

The chain combines TRBV6-1 with TRBJ2-5; the D call of TRBD2 rests on TCRdb alone, since no DNA is present to check it. This CDR3 is built from 13 residues. Germline V gene sequence: CDR1 MNHNS, CDR2 SASEGT. The CDR3 sequence is CASSKTSIETQYF.

The chain is built from TRBV19 and TRBJ2-2; checking the TCRdb D call of TRBD2 is not possible without DNA. The CDR3 loop spans 20 amino acids. Per germline, CDR1 LNHDA and CDR2 SQIVND (reference sequence). CDR3 residues: CASSPPRRDGKPRNTGELFF.

The chain employs TRBV27 and TRBJ2-2; TCRdb indicates TRBD1, and absent DNA this call remains unverified. This CDR3 has 15 residues. The germline V gene has CDR1 MNHEY and CDR2 SMNVEV (reference sequence). The CDR3 sequence: CASSLWGGPPGELFF.